The clone carrying this TCR beta chain was seen repeatedly, ten times or more. Its antigen remains unknown. These data originate in a study of T cells after yellow fever vaccination. Study context: Preparation used SMART-Seq v4 Ultra Low Input for the low-cell-number fractions. The study's findings and limits: Reappearance after the booster was seen for most primary-vaccination clones, at 96% CD4 and more than 80% CD8. Overlap between CD4 and CD8 compartments was detected for a small share of clonotypes.

This CDR3 has 17 amino acids. With V trimmed by 5 bases and J by 1 base, 2 bases remained unmatched. CDR1 is SGHTA, CDR2 FQGNSA, per germline. The 5'RACE template-switching step produced TCR cDNA and added a universal primer site and UMIs. TCRdb analysed the 5' RACE reads with MiXCR anew, one entry per CDR3 protein. Seen here are 610,000 or so distinct CDR3 sequences, approximately 13% observed once, and the top ten hold just under 15%. The sequenced sample was PBMCs, obtained on the day of the yellow fever booster vaccination. V and J are TRBV7-2 and TRBJ2-1; 16 bases agree with TRBD2. This TCR was sampled from a young man who received the YFV17D yellow fever vaccine. DNA of the CDR3: TGTGCCAGCAGCGGGGGACTAGCGGGAGGGTCCTACAATGAGCAGTTCTTC. Its translation: CASSGGLAGGSYNEQFF.